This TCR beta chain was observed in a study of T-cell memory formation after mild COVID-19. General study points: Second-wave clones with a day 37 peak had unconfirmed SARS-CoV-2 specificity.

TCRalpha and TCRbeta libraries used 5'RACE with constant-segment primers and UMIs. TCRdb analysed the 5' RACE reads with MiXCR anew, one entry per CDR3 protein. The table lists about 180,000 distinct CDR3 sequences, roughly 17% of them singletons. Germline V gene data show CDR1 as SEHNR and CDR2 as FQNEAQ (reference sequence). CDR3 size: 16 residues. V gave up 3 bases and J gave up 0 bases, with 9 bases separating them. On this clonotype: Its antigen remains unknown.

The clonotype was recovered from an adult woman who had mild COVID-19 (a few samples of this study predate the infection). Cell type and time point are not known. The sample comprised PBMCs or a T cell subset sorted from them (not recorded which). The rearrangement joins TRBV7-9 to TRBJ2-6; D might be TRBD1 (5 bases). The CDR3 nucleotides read TGTGCCAGCAGCTTTCAGGGCCGCTCTGGGGCCAACGTCCTGACTTTC. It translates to CASSFQGRSGANVLTF.